The following is a T cell receptor (beta chain) sequence with its context. Its matching antigen is unknown. This entry is derived from a study of cytomegalovirus exposure and HLA in healthy donors. Overall study findings and caveats: Immune exposure data for these donors was limited to CMV serostatus. Association of 16,951 TCR beta sequences with HLA alleles was found at 0.05 false discovery rate in a later analysis.

The primer mix had 60 Vbeta and 13 Jbeta primers. Measured with immunoSEQ multiplex PCR; TCRdb has only the in-frame clones, and not every one. This repertoire includes some 120,000 clones. This clonotype originated in a woman aged 55-70 years in good health and CMV-seronegative. Sequenced material: PBMCs.

Written as DNA, the CDR3 is TGTGCCAGCAGTCGCCCGACAGGATACACGGACGAGCAGTACTTC. This translates into CASSRPTGYTDEQYF. The chain combines TRBV2 with TRBJ2-7; possible D gene TRBD1, 6 bases. V was clipped by 5 bases and J by 5 bases, with 19 bases between them. Germline V lookup: CDR1 SNHLY, CDR2 FYNNEI. CDR3 length: 15 amino acids.